Below, 5 T cell receptor beta chains from the same sample are listed, as sequenced in a study of T cell responses to AZD1222 COVID-19 vaccine listed by TCRdb under 2021. Library preparation employed the immunoSEQ multiplex PCR assay. TCRdb obtained this table from immuneACCESS and retained in-frame rearrangements with V and J assigned. These tables miss some clones; where compared with another copy, unresolved V genes account for less than half of the shortfall, and the remainder is unexplained. The table for this sample lists tens of thousands of clones; over 80% of them were counted only once. The ten largest clonotypes hold 2% to 3% of the sample. Interpreted using the paper, the time point label stands for: about 28 days (+/-7) after the second vaccine dose. The starting material was peripheral blood, obtained 28 days after the second AZD1222 dose. Every receptor here comes from an adult who received the AZD1222 COVID-19 vaccine.

The CDR3 DNA reads TGTGCCAGCACCCTAGCGGGAGGGCTCGAAGAGACCCAGTACTTC. Translated: CASTLAGGLEETQYF. V is TRBV21-1 and J is TRBJ2-5; no DNA check was done on the table's D call, TRBD2. TRBV21-1 constitutes a pseudogene. This CDR3 has 15 residues.

This clone was counted between two and nine times. The J gene is TRBJ1-1, the V gene TRBV10-3; no clear D gene. This CDR3 is built from 13 residues. Looked up from germline, CDR1 is ENHRY and CDR2 is SYGVKD. V gave up 7 bases and J gave up 0 bases, with 9 bases separating them. The CDR3 sequence: CAITPVLNTEAFF. In DNA form, the CDR3 reads TGTGCCATCACCCCCGTACTGAACACTGAAGCTTTCTTT.

V and J are TRBV5-4 and TRBJ2-7, with 10 positions matching TRBD1. V lost 4 bases to trimming and J lost 1 base; unmatched junction nucleotides: 5. The germline V gene encodes CDR1 SGHNT and CDR2 YYREEE (reference sequence). This CDR3 comprises 15 residues. CDR3 nucleotide sequence: TGTGCCAGCAGCCCCGACAGGGGGCAGTCCTACGAGCAGTACTTC. Its protein product is CASSPDRGQSYEQYF.

The V gene is TRBV29-1, the J gene TRBJ1-2; 7 nucleotides match TRBD1. Trimming removed 3 bases from V and 0 bases from J; junction bases left unmatched: 10. In germline, CDR1 is SQVTM, CDR2 ANQGSEA. This CDR3 region has 16 residues. The CDR3 is CSVDAGTAVANYGYTF. The DNA of the CDR3 is TGCAGCGTTGACGCCGGGACAGCCGTAGCTAACTATGGCTACACCTTC.

This chain uses TRBV12-3 or TRBV12-4 with TRBJ2-1; D could derive from TRBD1 or TRBD2 (6 bases each). The CDR3 is 13 residues long. The V and J ends lost 7 bases and 3 bases respectively, with 10 bases between them. The CDR3 DNA sequence: TGTGCCAGCAACAGGGAGGTCTACAATGAGCAGTTCTTC. Translating gives CASNREVYNEQFF.